The TCR beta chain under discussion was sequenced for a study of blood T cell repertoires in COVID-19. Those enrolled, adults aged roughly 18 to 89 years, came from 25 or so US areas. The assay was immunoSEQ multiplex PCR, and TCRdb's table has in-frame clones only and misses some. The table has about 310,000 clones, approximately 83% seen once. The CDR3 has 16 amino acids. J lost 10 bases, V lost 3 bases, and 12 bases had no gene match. Germline assignment: CDR1 LGHNA and CDR2 YNFKEQ. The sequencing sample was made of PBMCs or T cells enriched from blood (not recorded which). This receptor was identified in a man under 40 who had recovered from COVID-19. The chain recombines TRBV4-2 with TRBJ2-1; TRBD2 aligns across 10 bases. CDR3 bases: TGTGCCAGCAGCCACTTACAGACGGGACTAGCGACAGAGCAGTTCTTC. The encoded protein is CASSHLQTGLATEQFF.